These 8 T cell receptor beta chains share one sample of origin, sequenced in a study of brain T cells in children with intractable seizures. Sequenced by immunoSEQ multiplex PCR; TCRdb stores in-frame clones only, minus some. Of some 64,000 clones in the sample, roughly 95% were seen once. The sample consisted of peripheral blood, taken at surgery. These receptors originate from a boy less than two years old with focal cortical dysplasia and intractable seizures.

The rearrangement joins TRBV7-9 to TRBJ1-5, with TRBD1 matching 9 bases. V lost 1 base to trimming and J lost 7 bases; unmatched junction nucleotides: 8. Germline-derived CDR1 and CDR2 are SEHNR and FQNEAQ (reference sequence). The CDR3 is made up of 16 amino acids. The CDR3 region is CASSLVSGQGWQPQHF. DNA of the CDR3: TGTGCCAGCAGCTTAGTCTCGGGACAGGGCTGGCAGCCCCAGCATTTT.

This chain connects TRBV19 to TRBJ2-2; 8 bases are shared with TRBD2. The germline gives CDR1 LNHDA, CDR2 SQIVND (reference sequence). V lost 3 bases, J lost 4 bases, and 7 bases stayed unmatched. The CDR3 spans 16 residues. CDR3 DNA: TGTGCCAGTAGTATGTCCGGGGGGGGGCCCACCGGGGAGCTGTTTTTT. Translation: CASSMSGGGPTGELFF.

The V gene is TRBV2, the J gene TRBJ2-1, with TRBD1 matching over 9 bases. V was pared by 10 bases and J by 0 bases, with 10 bases of the junction left unmatched. Germline V gene lookup returns CDR1 SNHLY and CDR2 FYNNEI. The CDR3 loop spans 16 amino acids. The CDR3 coding sequence is TGTGCCAACCTGGACAGGGGTCCCAGCTCCTACAATGAGCAGTTCTTC. Residues: CANLDRGPSSYNEQFF.

The chain recombines TRBV5-4 with TRBJ1-3; no clear D gene. Germline V gene sequence: CDR1 SGHNT, CDR2 YYREEE (reference sequence). Trimming shortened V by 0 bases and J by 1 base, and 2 bases separated the two germline ends. This CDR3 is built from 13 residues. The CDR3 bases are TGTGCCAGCAGCTTGGGGTCTGGAAACACCATATATTTT. This gives the protein CASSLGSGNTIYF. Filled out from reference TRBV5-4 and TRBJ1-3, the complete variable domain reads ETGVTQSPTHLIKTRGQQVTLRCSSQSGHNTVSWYQQALGQGPQFIFQYYREEENGRGNFPPRFSGLQFPNYSSELNVNALELDDSALYLCASSLGSGNTIYFGEGSWLTVV.

The J gene is TRBJ2-3, the V gene TRBV11-3, with TRBD2 identical over 9 bases. The CDR3 sequence is 16 residues long. The ends lost 1 base at V and 2 bases at J; junction bases unmatched: 4. The germline CDR1 and CDR2 sequences are SGHNT and YENEEA. In DNA, the CDR3 is TGTGCCAGCAGCTTAGGGCGGGAGGGCCTCACAGATACGCAGTATTTT. It is translated as CASSLGREGLTDTQYF.

This clone was counted between two and nine times. V usage is TRBV3-1 (or the pseudogene TRBV3-2) and J usage is TRBJ1-5, with D hard to call. Germline CDR1 and CDR2: LGHDT and YNNKEL (reference sequence). CDR3 size: 13 residues. V lost 3 bases and J 9 bases, leaving 12 bases between the germline ends. CDR3 sequence: CASSQDHLPPQHF. In DNA, the CDR3 is TGTGCCAGCAGCCAGGATCACCTTCCGCCCCAGCATTTT.

The V and J genes are TRBV20-1 and TRBJ2-7; D not certain. The V gene lost 6 bases and the J gene lost 2 bases, with 5 bases spanning the gap. Germline assignment: CDR1 DFQATT and CDR2 SNEGSKA (reference sequence). The CDR3 sequence is 10 residues long. The CDR3 DNA reads as TGCAGTGCAGGCGCCTACGAGCAGTACTTC. It is translated as CSAGAYEQYF.

This chain joins TRBV5-4 and TRBJ2-5, with D maybe TRBD2 (6 bases). V lost 4 bases and J lost 5, with 21 bases in between. This CDR3 spans 16 amino acids. Germline CDR1 reads SGHNT; CDR2 reads YYREEE (reference sequence). The CDR3 DNA is TGTGCCAGCAGCCCCGCGACCTCGGGCGGAGGGGAGACCCAGTACTTC. Protein sequence: CASSPATSGGGETQYF.